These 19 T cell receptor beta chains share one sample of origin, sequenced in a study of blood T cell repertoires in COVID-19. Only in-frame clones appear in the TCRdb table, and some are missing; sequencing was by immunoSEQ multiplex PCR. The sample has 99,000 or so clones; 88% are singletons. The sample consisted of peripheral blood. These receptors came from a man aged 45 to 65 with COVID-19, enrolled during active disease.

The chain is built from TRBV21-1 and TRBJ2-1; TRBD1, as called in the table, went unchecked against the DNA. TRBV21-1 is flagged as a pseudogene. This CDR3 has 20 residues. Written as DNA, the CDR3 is TGTGCCAGCAGGAGCCAGGGGGGGGGTTCCCGGGACAGGGACTACAATGAGCAGTTCTTC. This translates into CASRSQGGGSRDRDYNEQFF.

The CDR3 coding sequence is TGTGCCAGCAGTTATGCCGGTAGTAATTCACCCCTCCACTTT. Translating it yields CASSYAGSNSPLHF. J is TRBJ1-6 and V is TRBV6-5, with D unresolved. The CDR3 spans 14 residues. Trimming shortened V by 3 bases and J by 6 bases, and 9 bases separated the two germline ends. CDR1 MNHEY and CDR2 SVGAGI come from the germline V gene.

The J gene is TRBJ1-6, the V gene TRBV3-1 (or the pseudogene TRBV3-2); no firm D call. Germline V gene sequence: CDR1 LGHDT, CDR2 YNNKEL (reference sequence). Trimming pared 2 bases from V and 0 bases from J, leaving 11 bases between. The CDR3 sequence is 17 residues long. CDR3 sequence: CASSQSQMSSYNSPLHF. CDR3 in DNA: TGTGCCAGCAGCCAATCACAGATGAGCTCCTATAATTCACCCCTCCACTTT.

The CDR3 region is CASSSYTEAFF. CDR3 nucleotides: TGTGCCAGCAGCTCCTACACTGAAGCTTTCTTT. The V and J genes are TRBV7-9 and TRBJ1-1; D is undetermined. Trimming cost V 4 bases and J 3 bases, with 3 bases left between them. CDR3 length equals 11 residues. The germline CDR1 and CDR2 sequences are SEHNR and FQNEAQ (reference sequence).

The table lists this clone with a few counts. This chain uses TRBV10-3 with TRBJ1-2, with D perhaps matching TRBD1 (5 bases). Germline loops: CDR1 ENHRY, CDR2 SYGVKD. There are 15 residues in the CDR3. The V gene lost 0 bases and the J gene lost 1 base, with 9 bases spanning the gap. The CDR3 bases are TGTGCCATCAGTGAGTCGCAGGGCTATAACTATGGCTACACCTTC. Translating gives CAISESQGYNYGYTF.

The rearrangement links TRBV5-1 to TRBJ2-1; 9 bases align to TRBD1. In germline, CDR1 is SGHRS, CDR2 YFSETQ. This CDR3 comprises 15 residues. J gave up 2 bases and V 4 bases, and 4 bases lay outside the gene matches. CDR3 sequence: CASSADRGTYNEQFF. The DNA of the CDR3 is TGCGCCAGCAGCGCGGACAGGGGCACCTACAATGAGCAGTTCTTC.

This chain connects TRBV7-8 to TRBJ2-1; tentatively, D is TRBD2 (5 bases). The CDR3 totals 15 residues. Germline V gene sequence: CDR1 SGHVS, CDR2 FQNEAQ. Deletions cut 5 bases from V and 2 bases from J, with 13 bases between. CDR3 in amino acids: CASSPARDPYNEQFF. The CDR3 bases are TGTGCCAGCAGCCCGGCGAGGGATCCCTACAATGAGCAGTTCTTC.

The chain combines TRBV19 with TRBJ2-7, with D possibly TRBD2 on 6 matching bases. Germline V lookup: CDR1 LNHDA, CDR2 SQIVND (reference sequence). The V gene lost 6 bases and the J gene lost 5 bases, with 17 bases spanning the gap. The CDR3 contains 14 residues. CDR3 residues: CASSKEGPRNEQYF. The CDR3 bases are TGTGCCAGTAGCAAGGAGGGTCCGAGGAACGAGCAGTACTTC.

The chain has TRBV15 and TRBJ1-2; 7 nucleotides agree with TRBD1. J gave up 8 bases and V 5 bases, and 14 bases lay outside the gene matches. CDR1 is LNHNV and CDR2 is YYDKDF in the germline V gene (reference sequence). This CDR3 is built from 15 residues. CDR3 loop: CATSFFGTEAYGYTF. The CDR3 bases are TGTGCCACCAGCTTTTTCGGGACAGAAGCTTACGGCTACACCTTC. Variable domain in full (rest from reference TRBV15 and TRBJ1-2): DAMVIQNPRYQVTQFGKPVTLSCSQTLNHNVMYWYQQKSSQAPKLLFHYYDKDFNNEADTPDNFQSRRPNTSFCFLDIRSPGLGDTAMYLCATSFFGTEAYGYTFGSGTRLTVV.

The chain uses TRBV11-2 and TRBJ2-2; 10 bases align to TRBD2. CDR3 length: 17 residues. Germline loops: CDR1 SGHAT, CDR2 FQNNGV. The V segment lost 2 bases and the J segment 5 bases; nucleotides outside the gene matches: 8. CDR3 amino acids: CASSLTSGALETGELFF. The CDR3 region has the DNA TGTGCCAGCAGCTTAACTAGCGGGGCGCTGGAGACCGGGGAGCTGTTTTTT.

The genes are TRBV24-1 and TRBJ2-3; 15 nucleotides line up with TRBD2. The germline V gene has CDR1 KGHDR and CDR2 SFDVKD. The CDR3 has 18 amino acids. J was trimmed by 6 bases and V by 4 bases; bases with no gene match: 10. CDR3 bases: TGTGCCACCAGTGACCTAAGGACTAGCGGGGGGGCATGGGATACGCAGTATTTT. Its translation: CATSDLRTSGGAWDTQYF.

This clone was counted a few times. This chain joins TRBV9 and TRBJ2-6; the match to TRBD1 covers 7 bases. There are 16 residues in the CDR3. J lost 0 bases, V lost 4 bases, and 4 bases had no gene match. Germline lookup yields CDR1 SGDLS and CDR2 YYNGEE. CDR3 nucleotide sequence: TGTGCCAGCAGCTCGGACAGGAGCTCTGGGGCCAACGTCCTGACTTTC. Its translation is CASSSDRSSGANVLTF.

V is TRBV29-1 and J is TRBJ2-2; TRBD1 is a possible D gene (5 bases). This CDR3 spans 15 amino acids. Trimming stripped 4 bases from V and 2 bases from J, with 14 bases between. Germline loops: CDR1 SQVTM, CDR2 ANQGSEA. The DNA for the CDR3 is TGCAGCGTTGGTTCGGTAGGGGTTAACACCGGGGAGCTGTTTTTT. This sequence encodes CSVGSVGVNTGELFF.

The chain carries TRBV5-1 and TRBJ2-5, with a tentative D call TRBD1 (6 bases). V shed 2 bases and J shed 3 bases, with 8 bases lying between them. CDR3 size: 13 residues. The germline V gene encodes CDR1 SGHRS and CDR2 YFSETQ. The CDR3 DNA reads TGCGCCAGCAGCTTCCCAGGGGAAGAGACCCAGTACTTC. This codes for CASSFPGEETQYF.

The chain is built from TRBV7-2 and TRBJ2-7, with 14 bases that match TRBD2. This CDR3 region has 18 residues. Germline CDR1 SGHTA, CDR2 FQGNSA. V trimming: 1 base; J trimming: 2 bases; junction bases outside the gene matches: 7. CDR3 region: CASSLGTSGGSRTYEQYF. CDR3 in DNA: TGTGCCAGCAGCTTAGGGACTAGCGGGGGGTCGAGGACCTACGAGCAGTACTTC.

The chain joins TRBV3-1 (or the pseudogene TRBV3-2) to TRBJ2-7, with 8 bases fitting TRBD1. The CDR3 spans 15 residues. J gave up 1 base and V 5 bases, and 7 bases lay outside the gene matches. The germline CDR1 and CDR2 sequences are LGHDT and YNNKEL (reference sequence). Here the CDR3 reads CASSGGQGPSYEQYF. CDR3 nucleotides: TGTGCCAGCAGCGGAGGACAGGGCCCTTCCTACGAGCAGTACTTC.

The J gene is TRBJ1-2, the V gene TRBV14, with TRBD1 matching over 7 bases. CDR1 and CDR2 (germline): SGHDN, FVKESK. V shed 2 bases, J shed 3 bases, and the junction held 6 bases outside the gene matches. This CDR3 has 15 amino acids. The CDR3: CASSQLTGWDYGYTF. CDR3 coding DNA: TGTGCCAGCAGCCAATTGACAGGGTGGGACTATGGCTACACCTTC.

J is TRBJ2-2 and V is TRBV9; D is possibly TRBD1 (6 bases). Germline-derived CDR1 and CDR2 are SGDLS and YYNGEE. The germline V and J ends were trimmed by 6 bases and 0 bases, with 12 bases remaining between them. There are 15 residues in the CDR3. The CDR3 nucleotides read TGTGCCAGCAAGGGGGATCCAACGAACACCGGGGAGCTGTTTTTT. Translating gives CASKGDPTNTGELFF.

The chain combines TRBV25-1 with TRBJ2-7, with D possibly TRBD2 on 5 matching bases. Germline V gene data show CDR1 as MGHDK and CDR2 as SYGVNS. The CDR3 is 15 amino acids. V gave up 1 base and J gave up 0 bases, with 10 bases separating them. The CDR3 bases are TGTGCCAGCAGTGAATTAAGCGGTTTCTCCTACGAGCAGTACTTC. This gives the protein CASSELSGFSYEQYF.